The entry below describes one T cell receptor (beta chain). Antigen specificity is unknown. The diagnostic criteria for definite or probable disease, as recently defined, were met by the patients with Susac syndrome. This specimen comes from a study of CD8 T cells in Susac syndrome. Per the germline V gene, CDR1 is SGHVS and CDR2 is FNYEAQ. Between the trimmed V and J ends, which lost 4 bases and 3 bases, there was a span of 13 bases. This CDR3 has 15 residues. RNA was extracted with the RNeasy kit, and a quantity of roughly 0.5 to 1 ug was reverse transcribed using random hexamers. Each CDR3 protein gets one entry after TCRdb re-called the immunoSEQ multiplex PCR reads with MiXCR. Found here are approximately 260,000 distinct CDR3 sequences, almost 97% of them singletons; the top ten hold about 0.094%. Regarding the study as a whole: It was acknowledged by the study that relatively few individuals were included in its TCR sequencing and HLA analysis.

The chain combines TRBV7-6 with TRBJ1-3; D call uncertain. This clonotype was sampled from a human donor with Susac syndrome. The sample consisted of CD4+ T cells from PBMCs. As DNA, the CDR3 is TGTGCCAGCAGCTCGAGCAGTAATCTTGGAAACACCATATATTTT. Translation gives CASSSSSNLGNTIYF.